Below are 5 T cell receptor beta chains sequenced from a single sample in a study of T-cell memory formation after mild COVID-19. TCRdb ran MiXCR on the 5' RACE reads and lists one entry per CDR3 protein. This repertoire shows about 290,000 distinct CDR3 sequences, approximately 15% found once; its top ten account for roughly 20%. Sequenced: PBMCs or a T cell subset sorted from them (not recorded which). These receptor sequences come from a man between 18 and 35 years old who had mild COVID-19 (a few samples of this study predate the infection). Cell type and time point are not known.

This clonotype was recorded a few times. V and J are TRBV10-3 and TRBJ1-1; no clear D. Germline CDR1 and CDR2: ENHRY and SYGVKD. The CDR3 consists of 13 residues. V gave up 4 bases and J gave up 0 bases, with 6 bases separating them. CDR3 residues: CAISAKLNTEAFF. CDR3 DNA: TGTGCCATCAGTGCTAAACTGAACACTGAAGCTTTCTTT.

The CDR3 reads CASSQYERGDTGELFF. In DNA form, the CDR3 reads TGTGCCAGCAGCCAATACGAGCGGGGGGACACCGGGGAGCTGTTTTTT. The chain couples TRBV3-1 to TRBJ2-2, with 9 bases that match TRBD2. This CDR3 is 16 amino acids long. Losses at the gene ends were 2 bases for V and 3 bases for J; bases not matched to a gene: 4. CDR1 and CDR2 from the germline V gene are LGHDT and YNNKEL (reference sequence).

The chain combines TRBV30 with TRBJ2-6; D is unclear. The CDR3 totals 14 residues. CDR1 is GTSNPN and CDR2 is SVGIG in the germline V gene (reference sequence). Trimming took off 1 base at V and 3 bases at J, with 7 bases between the two ends. The CDR3 region is CAWSEAYGANVLTF. The CDR3 DNA reads TGTGCCTGGAGTGAAGCATATGGGGCCAACGTCCTGACTTTC.

This clonotype occurred a few times. The chain uses TRBV6-6 and TRBJ2-1, with TRBD2 matching 9 bases. CDR1 is MNHNY and CDR2 is SVGAGI in the germline V gene (reference sequence). The CDR3 runs 15 residues. The V segment lost 6 bases and the J segment 6 bases; nucleotides outside the gene matches: 9. CDR3 sequence: CASRARSGGTNEQFF. The CDR3 bases are TGTGCCAGCAGAGCCCGGAGCGGGGGGACCAATGAGCAGTTCTTC.

The chain recombines TRBV4-1 with TRBJ2-4, with D possibly being TRBD2 (5 bases). V was clipped by 9 bases and J by 15 bases, with 15 bases between them. The germline V gene has CDR1 MGHRA and CDR2 YSYEKL. The CDR3 contains 10 residues. The CDR3 sequence: CARFAGRRYF. The CDR3 nucleotides read TGCGCCAGATTCGCGGGCCGCCGGTACTTC.